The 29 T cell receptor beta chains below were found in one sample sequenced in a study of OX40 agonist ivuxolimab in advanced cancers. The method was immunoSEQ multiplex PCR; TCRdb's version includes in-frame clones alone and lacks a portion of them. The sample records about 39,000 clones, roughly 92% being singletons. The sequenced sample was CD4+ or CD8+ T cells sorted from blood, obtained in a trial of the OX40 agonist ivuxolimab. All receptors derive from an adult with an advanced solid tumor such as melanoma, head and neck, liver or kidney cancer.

The CDR3 protein is CASSVGGQGAVYEQYF. The CDR3, as DNA: TGTGCCAGCAGCGTAGGGGGACAGGGGGCGGTCTACGAGCAGTACTTC. The rearrangement uses TRBV9 and TRBJ2-7, with 12 nucleotides matching TRBD1. Germline CDR1 and CDR2: SGDLS and YYNGEE. J was trimmed by 3 bases and V by 0 bases; bases with no gene match: 4. The CDR3 loop spans 16 amino acids. Combining the CDR3 with reference TRBV9 and TRBJ2-7 gives the whole variable domain DSGVTQTPKHLITATGQRVTLRCSPRSGDLSVYWYQQSLDQGLQFLIQYYNGEERAKGNILERFSAQQFPDLHSELNLSSLELGDSALYFCASSVGGQGAVYEQYFGPGTRLTVT.

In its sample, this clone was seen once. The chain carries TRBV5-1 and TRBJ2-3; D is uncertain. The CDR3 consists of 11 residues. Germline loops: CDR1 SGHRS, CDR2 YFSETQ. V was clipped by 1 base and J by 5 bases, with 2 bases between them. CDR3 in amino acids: CASSLQDTQYF. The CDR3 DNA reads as TGCGCCAGCAGCTTGCAAGATACGCAGTATTTT.

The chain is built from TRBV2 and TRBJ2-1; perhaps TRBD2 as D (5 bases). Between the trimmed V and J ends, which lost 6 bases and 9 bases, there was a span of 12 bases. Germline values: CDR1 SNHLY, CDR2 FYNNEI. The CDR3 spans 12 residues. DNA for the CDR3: TGTGCCAGCAGCCGCCGCGAGGGTGAGCAGTTCTTC. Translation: CASSRREGEQFF.

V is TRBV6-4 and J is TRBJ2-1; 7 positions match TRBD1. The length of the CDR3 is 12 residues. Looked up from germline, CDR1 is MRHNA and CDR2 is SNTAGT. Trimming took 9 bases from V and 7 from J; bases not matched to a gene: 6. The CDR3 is CARTGKKNEQFF. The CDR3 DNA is TGTGCCAGGACAGGGAAAAAAAATGAGCAGTTCTTC.

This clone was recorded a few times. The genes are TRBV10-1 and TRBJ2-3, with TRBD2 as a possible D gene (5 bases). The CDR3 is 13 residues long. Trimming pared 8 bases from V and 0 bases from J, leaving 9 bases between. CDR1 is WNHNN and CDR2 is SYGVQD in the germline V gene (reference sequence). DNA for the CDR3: TGCGCCAGCTCCCGGACTAGCACAGATACGCAGTATTTT. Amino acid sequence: CASSRTSTDTQYF.

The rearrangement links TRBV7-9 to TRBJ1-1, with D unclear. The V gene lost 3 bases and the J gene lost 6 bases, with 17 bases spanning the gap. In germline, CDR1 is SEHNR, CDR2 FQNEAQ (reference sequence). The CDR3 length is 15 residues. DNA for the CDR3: TGTGCCAGCAGCTTTGTTAATTTAGGATGGGCTGAAGCTTTCTTT. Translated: CASSFVNLGWAEAFF.

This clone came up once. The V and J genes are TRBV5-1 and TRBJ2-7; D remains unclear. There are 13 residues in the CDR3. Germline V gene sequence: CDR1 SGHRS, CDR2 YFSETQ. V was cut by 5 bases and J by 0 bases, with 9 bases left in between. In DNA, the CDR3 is TGCGCCAGCAGGATTGGCAGCTCCTACGAGCAGTACTTC. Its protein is CASRIGSSYEQYF.

The CDR3 is CASSGAEGDTQYF. The CDR3 region has the DNA TGCGCCAGCAGCGGGGCGGAGGGGGATACGCAGTATTTT. The rearrangement links TRBV5-1 to TRBJ2-3; a weak D match, TRBD2 (6 bases). This CDR3 has 13 amino acids. Germline CDR1 is SGHRS and CDR2 is YFSETQ. Trimming took 4 bases from V and 6 from J, leaving 12 bases between them.

The CDR3: CASSVSDNQPQHF. The CDR3 DNA reads as TGTGCCAGTAGTGTCAGCGACAATCAGCCCCAGCATTTT. The chain recombines TRBV19 with TRBJ1-5; D remains unclear. CDR1 is LNHDA and CDR2 is SQIVND in the germline V gene (reference sequence). CDR3 size: 13 residues. Trimming shortened V by 5 bases and J by 3 bases, and 8 bases separated the two germline ends.

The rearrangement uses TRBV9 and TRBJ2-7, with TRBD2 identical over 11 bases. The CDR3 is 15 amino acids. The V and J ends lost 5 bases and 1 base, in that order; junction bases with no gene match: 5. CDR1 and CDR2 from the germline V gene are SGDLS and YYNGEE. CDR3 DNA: TGTGCCAGCAGTCCGGGACTAGCGGTTTCCTACGAGCAGTACTTC. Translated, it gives CASSPGLAVSYEQYF.

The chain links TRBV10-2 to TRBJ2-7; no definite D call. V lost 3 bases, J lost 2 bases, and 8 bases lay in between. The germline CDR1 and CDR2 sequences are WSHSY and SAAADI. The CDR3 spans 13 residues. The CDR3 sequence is CASSEIIAYEQYF. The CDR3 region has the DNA TGCGCCAGCAGTGAAATTATAGCCTACGAGCAGTACTTC.

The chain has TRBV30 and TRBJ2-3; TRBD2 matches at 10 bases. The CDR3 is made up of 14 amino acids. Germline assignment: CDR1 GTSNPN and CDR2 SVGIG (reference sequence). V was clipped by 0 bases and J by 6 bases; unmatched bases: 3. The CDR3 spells CAWSVDSGRDTQYF. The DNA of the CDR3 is TGTGCCTGGAGTGTAGATAGCGGGAGGGATACGCAGTATTTT.

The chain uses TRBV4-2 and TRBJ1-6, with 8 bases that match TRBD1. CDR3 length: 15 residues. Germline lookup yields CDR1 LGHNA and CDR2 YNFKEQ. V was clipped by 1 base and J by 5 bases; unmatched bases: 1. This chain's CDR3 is CASSQVTGDNSPLHF. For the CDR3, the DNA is TGTGCCAGCAGCCAAGTGACAGGGGATAATTCACCCCTCCACTTT.

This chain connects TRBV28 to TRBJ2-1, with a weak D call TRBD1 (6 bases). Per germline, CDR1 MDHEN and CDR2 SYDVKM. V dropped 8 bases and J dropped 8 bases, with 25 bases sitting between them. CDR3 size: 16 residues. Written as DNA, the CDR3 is TGTGCCAGCGTTAGCCCGCGTTCAGGGGTGGGCTATGAGCAGTTCTTC. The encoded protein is CASVSPRSGVGYEQFF.

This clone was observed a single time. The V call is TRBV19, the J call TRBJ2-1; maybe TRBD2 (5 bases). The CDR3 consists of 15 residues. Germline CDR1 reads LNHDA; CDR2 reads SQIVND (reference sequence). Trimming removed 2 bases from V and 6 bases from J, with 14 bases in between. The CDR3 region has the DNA TGTGCCAGTAGTATACGAGGGTTAACGGTCAATGAGCAGTTCTTC. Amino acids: CASSIRGLTVNEQFF.

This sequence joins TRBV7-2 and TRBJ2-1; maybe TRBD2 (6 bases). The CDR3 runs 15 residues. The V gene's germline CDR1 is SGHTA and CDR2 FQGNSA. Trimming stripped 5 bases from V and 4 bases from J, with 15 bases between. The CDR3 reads CASSPLSGEYNEQFF. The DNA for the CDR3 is TGTGCCAGCAGCCCCCTTAGCGGAGAGTACAATGAGCAGTTCTTC.

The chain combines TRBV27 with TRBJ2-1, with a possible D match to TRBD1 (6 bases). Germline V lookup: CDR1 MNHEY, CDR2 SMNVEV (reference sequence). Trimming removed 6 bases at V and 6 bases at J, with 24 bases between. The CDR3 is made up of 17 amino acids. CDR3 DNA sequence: TGTGCCAGCAGAATCGAGGGTCTGACAGGTAATTTCAATGAGCAGTTCTTC. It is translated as CASRIEGLTGNFNEQFF.

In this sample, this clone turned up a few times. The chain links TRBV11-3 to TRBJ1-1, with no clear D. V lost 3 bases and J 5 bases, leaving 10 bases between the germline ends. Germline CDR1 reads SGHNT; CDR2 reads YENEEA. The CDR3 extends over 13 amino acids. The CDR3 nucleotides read TGTGCCAGCAGCTTTGCGGGAGGGACTGAAGCTTTCTTT. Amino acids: CASSFAGGTEAFF.

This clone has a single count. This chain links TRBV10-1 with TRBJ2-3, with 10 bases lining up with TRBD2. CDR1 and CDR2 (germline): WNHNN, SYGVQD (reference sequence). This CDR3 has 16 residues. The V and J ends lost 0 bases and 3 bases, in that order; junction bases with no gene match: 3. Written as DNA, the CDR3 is TGCGCCAGCAGTGAGTCGCAACTAGCGGGAACAGATACGCAGTATTTT. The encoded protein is CASSESQLAGTDTQYF.

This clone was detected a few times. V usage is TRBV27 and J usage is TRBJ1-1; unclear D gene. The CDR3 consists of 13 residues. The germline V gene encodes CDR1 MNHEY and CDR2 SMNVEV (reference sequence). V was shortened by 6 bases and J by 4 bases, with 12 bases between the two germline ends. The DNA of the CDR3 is TGTGCCAGCAGCTCAGGAATGGGCACTGAAGCTTTCTTT. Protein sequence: CASSSGMGTEAFF.

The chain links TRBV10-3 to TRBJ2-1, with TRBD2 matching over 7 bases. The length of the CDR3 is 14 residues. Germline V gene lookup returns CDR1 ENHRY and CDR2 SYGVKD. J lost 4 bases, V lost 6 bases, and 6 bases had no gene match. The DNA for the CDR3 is TGTGCCATCAGACCACTAGCGACATACAATGAGCAGTTCTTC. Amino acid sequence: CAIRPLATYNEQFF.

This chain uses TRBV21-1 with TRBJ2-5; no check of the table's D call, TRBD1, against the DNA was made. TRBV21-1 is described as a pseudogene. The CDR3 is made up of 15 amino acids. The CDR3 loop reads CASSSKETDQETQYF. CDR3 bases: TGTGCCAGCAGCTCAAAGGAGACAGACCAAGAGACCCAGTACTTC.

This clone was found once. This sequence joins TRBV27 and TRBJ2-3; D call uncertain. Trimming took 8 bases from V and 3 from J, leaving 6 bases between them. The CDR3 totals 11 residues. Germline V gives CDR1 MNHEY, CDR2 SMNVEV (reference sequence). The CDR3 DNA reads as TGTGCCAGCCGGAGTACAGATACGCAGTATTTT. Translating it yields CASRSTDTQYF.

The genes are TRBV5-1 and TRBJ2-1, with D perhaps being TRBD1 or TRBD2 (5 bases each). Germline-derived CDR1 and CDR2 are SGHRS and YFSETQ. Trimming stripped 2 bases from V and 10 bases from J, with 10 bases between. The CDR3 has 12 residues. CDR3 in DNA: TGCGCCAGCAGCTTTCTGGGACCCGAGCAGTTCTTC. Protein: CASSFLGPEQFF.

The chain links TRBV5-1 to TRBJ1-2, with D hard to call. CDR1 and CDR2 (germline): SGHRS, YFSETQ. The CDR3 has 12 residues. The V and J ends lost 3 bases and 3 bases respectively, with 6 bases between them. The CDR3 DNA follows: TGCGCCAGCAGCTCTACAGACTATGGCTACACCTTC. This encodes CASSSTDYGYTF. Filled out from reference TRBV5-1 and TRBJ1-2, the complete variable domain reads KAGVTQTPRYLIKTRGQQVTLSCSPISGHRSVSWYQQTPGQGLQFLFEYFSETQRNKGNFPGRFSGRQFSNSRSEMNVSTLELGDSALYLCASSSTDYGYTFGSGTRLTVV.

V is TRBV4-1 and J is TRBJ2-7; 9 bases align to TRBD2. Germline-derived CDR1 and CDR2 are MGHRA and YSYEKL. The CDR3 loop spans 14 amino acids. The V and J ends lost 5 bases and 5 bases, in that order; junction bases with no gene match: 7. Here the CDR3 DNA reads TGCGCCAGCAGCGTTGCGGGAGGGCGGAACGAGCAGTACTTC. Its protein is CASSVAGGRNEQYF.

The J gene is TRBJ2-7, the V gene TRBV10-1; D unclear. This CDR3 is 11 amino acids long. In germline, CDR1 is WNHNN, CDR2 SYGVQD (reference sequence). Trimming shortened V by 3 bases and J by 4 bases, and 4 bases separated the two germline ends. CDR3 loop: CASSDGYEQYF. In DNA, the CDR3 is TGCGCCAGCAGTGATGGTTACGAGCAGTACTTC.

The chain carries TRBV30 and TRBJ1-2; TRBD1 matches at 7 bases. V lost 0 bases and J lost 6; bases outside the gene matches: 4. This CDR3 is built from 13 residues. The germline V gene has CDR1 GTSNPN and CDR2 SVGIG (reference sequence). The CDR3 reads CAWSVHRGDGYTF. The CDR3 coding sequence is TGTGCCTGGAGTGTCCACAGGGGAGATGGCTACACCTTC.

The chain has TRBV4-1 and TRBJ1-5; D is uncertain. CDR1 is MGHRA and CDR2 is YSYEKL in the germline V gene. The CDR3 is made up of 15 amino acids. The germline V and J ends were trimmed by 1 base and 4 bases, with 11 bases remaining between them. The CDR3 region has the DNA TGCGCCAGCAGCCAAGTTAAAGGGTTGAATCAGCCCCAGCATTTT. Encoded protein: CASSQVKGLNQPQHF.